This TCR beta chain was retrieved from a study of T cell repertoires in ileal Crohn's disease. CDR3 length: 13 residues. The V end was cut by 4 bases, the J end by 2 bases, with 9 bases between. Germline assignment: CDR1 SGHNT and CDR2 YYREEE (reference sequence). Some clones are missing from TCRdb's copy, which holds only in-frame ones; the method was immunoSEQ multiplex PCR. The table lists about 62,000 clones, about 89% of them singletons, with 2% to 2.5% in the top ten. Time point denoted: neoterminal ileum biopsy at postoperative endoscopy, about 6 months after surgery. This rearrangement joins TRBV5-4 to TRBJ1-2; D gene unclear. The sample taken for sequencing was ileal tissue. This TCR was sampled from an adult with Crohn's disease. DNA for the CDR3: TGTGCCAGCAGCATGACCGGGAACTATGGCTACACCTTC. Translating it yields CASSMTGNYGYTF.